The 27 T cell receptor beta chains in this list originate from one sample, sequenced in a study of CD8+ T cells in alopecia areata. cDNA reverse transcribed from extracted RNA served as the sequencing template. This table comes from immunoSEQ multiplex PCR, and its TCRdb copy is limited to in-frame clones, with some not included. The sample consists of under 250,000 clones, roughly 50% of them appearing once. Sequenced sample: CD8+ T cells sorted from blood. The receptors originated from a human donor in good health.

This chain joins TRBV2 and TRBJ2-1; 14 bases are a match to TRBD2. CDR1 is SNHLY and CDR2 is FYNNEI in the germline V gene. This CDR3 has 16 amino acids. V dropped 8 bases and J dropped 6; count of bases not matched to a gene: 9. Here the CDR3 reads CASLARGTSGGNEQFF. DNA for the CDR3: TGTGCCAGCCTTGCGAGGGGGACTAGCGGGGGCAATGAGCAGTTCTTC.

This CDR3 reads CASSSVGTTYTF. CDR3 in DNA: TGCGCCAGCAGCTCAGTTGGGACTACCTACACCTTC. The chain employs TRBV4-1 and TRBJ1-2; TRBD1 might be the D (5 bases). Trimming took 5 bases from V and 10 from J, leaving 14 bases between them. There are 12 residues in the CDR3. In germline, CDR1 is MGHRA, CDR2 YSYEKL.

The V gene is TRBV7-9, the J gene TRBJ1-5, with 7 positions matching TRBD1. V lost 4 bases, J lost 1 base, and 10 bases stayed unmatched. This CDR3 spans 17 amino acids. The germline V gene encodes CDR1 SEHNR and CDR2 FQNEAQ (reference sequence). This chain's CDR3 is CASSYQGRQGSNQPQHF. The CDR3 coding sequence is TGTGCCAGCAGCTACCAAGGAAGACAGGGAAGCAATCAGCCCCAGCATTTT.

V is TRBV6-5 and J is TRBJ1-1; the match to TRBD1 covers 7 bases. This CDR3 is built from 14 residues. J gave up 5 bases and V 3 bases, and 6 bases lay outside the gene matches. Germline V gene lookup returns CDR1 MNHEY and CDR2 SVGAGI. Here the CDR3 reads CASSYADRDTEAFF. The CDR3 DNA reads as TGTGCCAGCAGTTATGCCGACAGGGATACTGAAGCTTTCTTT.

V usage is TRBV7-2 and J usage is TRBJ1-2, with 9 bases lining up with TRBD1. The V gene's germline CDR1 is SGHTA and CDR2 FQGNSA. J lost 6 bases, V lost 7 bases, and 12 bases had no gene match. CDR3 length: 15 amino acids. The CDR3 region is CASTTPGTGRNGYTF. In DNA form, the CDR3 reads TGTGCCAGCACCACACCGGGGACAGGGCGTAATGGCTACACCTTC.

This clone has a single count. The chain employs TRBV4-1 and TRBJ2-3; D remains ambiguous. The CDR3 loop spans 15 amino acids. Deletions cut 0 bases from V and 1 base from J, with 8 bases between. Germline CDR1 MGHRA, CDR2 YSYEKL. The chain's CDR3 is CASSQDRTGTDTQYF. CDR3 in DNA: TGCGCCAGCAGCCAAGATCGCACCGGCACAGATACGCAGTATTTT.

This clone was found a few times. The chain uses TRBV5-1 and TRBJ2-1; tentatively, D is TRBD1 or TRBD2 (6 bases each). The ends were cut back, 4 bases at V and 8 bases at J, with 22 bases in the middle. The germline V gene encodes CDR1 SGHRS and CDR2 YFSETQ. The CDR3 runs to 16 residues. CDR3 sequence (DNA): TGCGCCAGCAGCCTTGGAAGGGGGGCGCTCGGGTATGAGCAGTTCTTC. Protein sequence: CASSLGRGALGYEQFF.

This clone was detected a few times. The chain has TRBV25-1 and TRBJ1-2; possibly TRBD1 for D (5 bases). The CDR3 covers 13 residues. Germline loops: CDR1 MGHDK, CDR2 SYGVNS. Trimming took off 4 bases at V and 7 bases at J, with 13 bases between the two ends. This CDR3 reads CASSVGGGAGYTF. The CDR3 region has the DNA TGTGCCAGCAGTGTGGGGGGAGGGGCTGGCTACACCTTC.

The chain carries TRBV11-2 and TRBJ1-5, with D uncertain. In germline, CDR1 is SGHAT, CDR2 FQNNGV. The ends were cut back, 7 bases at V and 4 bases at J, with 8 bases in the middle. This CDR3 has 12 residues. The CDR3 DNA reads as TGTGCCAGCATCGAGAGAAATCAGCCCCAGCATTTT. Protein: CASIERNQPQHF.

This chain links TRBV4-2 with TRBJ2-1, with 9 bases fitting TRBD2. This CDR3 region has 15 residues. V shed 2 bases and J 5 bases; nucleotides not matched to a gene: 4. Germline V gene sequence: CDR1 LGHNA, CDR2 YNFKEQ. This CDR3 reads CASSQPSGGHNEQFF. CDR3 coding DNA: TGTGCCAGCAGCCAACCCAGCGGGGGGCACAATGAGCAGTTCTTC.

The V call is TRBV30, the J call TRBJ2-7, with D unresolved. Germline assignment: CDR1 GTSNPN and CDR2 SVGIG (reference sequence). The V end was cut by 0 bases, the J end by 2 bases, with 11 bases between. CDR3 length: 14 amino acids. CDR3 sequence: CAWSVVGSPYEQYF. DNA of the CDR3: TGTGCCTGGAGTGTAGTGGGCAGCCCCTACGAGCAGTACTTC.

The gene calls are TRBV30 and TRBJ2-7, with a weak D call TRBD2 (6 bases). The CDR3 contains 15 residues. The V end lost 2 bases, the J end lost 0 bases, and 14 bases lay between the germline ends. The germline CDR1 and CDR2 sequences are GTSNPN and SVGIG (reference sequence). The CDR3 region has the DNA TGTGCCTGGAGTAGCATGGGGGGAAGCTCCTACGAGCAGTACTTC. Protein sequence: CAWSSMGGSSYEQYF.

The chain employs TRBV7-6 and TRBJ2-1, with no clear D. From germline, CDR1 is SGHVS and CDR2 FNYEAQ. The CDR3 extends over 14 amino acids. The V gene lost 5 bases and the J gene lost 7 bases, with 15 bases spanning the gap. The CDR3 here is CASSPEVPGNEQFF. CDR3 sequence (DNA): TGTGCCAGCAGCCCAGAGGTCCCTGGGAATGAGCAGTTCTTC.

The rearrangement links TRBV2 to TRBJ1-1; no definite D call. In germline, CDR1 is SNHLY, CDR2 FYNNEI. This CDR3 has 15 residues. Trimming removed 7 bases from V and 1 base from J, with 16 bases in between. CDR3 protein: CASTLLETGNTEAFF. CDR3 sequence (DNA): TGTGCCAGCACACTTTTGGAGACCGGGAACACTGAAGCTTTCTTT.

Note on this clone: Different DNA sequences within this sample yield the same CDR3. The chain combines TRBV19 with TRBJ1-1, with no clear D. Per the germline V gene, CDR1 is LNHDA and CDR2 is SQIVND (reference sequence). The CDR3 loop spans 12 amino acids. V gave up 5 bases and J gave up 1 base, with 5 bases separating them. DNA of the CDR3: TGTGCCAGTAGTTTGGGGAACACTGAAGCTTTCTTT. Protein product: CASSLGNTEAFF.

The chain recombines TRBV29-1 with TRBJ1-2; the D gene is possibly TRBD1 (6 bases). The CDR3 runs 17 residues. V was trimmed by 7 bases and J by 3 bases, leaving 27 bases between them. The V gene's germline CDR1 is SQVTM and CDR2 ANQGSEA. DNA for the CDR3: TGCAGCGCCGACCCTCTCCTGCGGGACACCGGATACTATGGCTACACCTTC. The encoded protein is CSADPLLRDTGYYGYTF.

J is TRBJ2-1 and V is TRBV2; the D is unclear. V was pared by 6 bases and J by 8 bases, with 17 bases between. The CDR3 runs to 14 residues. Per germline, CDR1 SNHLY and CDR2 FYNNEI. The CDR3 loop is CASSLRAHVHEQFF. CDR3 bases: TGTGCCAGCAGCCTTCGGGCCCACGTCCATGAGCAGTTCTTC.

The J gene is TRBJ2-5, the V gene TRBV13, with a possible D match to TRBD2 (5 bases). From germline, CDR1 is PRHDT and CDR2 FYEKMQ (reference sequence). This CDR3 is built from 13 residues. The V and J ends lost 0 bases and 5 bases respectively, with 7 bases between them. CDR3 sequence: CASSLGGGETQYF. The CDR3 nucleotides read TGTGCCAGCAGCTTAGGTGGCGGGGAGACCCAGTACTTC.

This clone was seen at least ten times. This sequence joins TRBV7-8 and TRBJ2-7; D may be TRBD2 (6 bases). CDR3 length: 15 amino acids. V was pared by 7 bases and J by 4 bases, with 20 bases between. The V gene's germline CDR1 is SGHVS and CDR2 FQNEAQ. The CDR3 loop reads CASTREASASYEQYF. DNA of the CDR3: TGTGCCAGCACCCGAGAGGCTAGCGCGTCGTACGAGCAGTACTTC.

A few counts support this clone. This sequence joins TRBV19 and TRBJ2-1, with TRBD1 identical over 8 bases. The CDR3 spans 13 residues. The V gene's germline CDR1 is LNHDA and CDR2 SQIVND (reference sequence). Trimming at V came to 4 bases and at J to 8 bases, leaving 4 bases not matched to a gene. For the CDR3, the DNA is TGTGCCAGTAGTAACCAGGGGGCCTATGAGCAGTTCTTC. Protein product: CASSNQGAYEQFF.

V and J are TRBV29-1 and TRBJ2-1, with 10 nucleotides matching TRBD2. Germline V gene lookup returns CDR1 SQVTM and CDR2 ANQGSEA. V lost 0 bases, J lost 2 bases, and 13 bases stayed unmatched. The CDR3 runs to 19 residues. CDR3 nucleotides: TGCAGCGTTGAAGATCCACTAGCGGGGACTGCCCTTACCTACAATGAGCAGTTCTTC. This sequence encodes CSVEDPLAGTALTYNEQFF.

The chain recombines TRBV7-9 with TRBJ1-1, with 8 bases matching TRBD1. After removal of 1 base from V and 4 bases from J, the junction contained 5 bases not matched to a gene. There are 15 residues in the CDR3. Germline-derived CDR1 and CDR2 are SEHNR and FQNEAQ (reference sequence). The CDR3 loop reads CASSLEDRAGTEAFF. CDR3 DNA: TGTGCCAGCAGCTTAGAGGACAGGGCCGGCACTGAAGCTTTCTTT.

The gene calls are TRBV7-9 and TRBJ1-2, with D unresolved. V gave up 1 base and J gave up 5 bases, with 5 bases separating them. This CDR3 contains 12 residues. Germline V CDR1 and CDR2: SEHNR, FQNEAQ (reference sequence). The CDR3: CASSLVMYGYTF. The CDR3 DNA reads TGTGCCAGCAGCTTAGTTATGTATGGCTACACCTTC.

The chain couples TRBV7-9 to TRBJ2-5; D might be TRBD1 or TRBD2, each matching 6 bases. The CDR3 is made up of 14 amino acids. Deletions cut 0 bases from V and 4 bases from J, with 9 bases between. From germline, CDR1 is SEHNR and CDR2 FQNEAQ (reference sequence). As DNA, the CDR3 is TGTGCCAGCAGCTTAGCGGGGGGCAGAGAGACCCAGTACTTC. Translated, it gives CASSLAGGRETQYF.

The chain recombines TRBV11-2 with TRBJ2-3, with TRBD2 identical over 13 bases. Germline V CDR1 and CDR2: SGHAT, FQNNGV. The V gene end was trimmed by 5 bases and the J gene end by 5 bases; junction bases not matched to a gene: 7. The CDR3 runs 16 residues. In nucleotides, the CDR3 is TGTGCCAGCAGCCTTACTAGCGGGGGGGCGGAAGATACGCAGTATTTT. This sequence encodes CASSLTSGGAEDTQYF.

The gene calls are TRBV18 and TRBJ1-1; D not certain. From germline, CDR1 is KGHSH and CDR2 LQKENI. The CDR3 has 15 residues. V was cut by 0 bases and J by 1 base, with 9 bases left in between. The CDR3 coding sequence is TGTGCCAGCTCACCACCGGGGTTCTCGAACACTGAAGCTTTCTTT. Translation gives CASSPPGFSNTEAFF.

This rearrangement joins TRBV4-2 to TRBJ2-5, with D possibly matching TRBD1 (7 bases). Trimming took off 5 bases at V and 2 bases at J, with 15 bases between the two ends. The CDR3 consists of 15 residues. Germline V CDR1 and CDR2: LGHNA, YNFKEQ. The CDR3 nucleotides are TGTGCCAGCAGCTTGGAGGGGGCGGGTCAAGAGACCCAGTACTTC. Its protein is CASSLEGAGQETQYF.